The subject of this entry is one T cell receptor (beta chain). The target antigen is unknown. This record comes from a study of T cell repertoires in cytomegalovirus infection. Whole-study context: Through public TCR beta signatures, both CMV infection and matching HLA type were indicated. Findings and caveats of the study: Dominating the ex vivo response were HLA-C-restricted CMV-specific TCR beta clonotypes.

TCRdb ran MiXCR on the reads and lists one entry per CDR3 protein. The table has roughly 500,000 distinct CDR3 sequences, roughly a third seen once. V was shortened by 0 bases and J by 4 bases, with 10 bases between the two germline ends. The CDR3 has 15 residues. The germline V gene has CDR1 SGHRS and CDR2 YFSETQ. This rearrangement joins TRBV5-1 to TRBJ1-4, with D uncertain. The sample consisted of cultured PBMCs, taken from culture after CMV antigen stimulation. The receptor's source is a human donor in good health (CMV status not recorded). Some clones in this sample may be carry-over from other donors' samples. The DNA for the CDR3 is TGCGCCAGCAGCTTGGAAGGGTTGGATAATGAAAAACTGTTTTTT. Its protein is CASSLEGLDNEKLFF.